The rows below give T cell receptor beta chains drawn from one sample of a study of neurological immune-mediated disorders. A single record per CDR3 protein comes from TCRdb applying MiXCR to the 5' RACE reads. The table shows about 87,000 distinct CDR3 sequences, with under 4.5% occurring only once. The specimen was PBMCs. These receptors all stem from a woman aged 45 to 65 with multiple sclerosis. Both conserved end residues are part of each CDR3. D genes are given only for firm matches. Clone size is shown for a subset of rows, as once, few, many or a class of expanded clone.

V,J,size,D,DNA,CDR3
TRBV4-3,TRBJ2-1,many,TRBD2,TGCGCCAGCAGCCAACTTAGCGGGGGGACGGATGAGCAGTTCTTC,CASSQLSGGTDEQFF
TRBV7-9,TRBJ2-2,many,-,TGTGCCAGCCCCACGTTTCCCCCAAACACCGGGGAGCTGTTTTTT,CASPTFPPNTGELFF
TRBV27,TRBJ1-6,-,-,TGTGCCAGCAGTAAATGGGCCGGAAATTCACCCCTCCACTTT,CASSKWAGNSPLHF
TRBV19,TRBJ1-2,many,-,TGTGCCAGTAGTGTCGGGGGGGCCGGATATGGCTACACCTTC,CASSVGGAGYGYTF
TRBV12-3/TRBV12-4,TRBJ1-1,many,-,TGTGCCAGCAGTAGGGGTCCTTCGGACACTGAAGCTTTCTTT,CASSRGPSDTEAFF
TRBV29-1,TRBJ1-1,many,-,TGCAGCGTTGAAGCGATCAGGGCCGAATACACTGAAGCTTTCTTT,CSVEAIRAEYTEAFF
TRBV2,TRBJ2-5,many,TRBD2,TGTGCCACGTATAGCGGGGGGGCATTGAAGACCCAGTACTTC,CATYSGGALKTQYF
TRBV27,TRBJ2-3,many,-,TGTGCCAGCAGTCTCCGAAAGGAGGCTGGGATCACAGATACGCAGTATTTT,CASSLRKEAGITDTQYF
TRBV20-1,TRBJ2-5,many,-,TGCAGTGCTAGGTTGGGTTATCGACAGGTTCAAGAGACCCAGTACTTC,CSARLGYRQVQETQYF
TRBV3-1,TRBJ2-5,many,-,TGTGCCAGCCGGTCAGGAAACCAAGAGACCCAGTACTTC,CASRSGNQETQYF
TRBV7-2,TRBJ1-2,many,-,TGTGCCAGCAGCCCCGTCCCGCAGGGAAGTACTGGCTACACCTTC,CASSPVPQGSTGYTF
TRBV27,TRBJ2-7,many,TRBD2,TGTGCCACCGGCCAGCGGGGGGGCTACGAGCAGTACTTC,CATGQRGGYEQYF
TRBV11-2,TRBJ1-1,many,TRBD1,TGTGCCAGCAGCTTTTTTCAGGGGGCAACTGAAGCTTTCTTT,CASSFFQGATEAFF
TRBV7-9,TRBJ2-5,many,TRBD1,TGTGCCAGCAGCCCCGGGACAGGGGGTGGAGAGACCCAGTACTTC,CASSPGTGGGETQYF
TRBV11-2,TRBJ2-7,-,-,TGTGCCAGCAGCACCTATTACAGGGAAAGATCCTACGAGCAGTACTTC,CASSTYYRERSYEQYF
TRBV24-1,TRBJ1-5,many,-,TGTGCCACCAGTGATGTAGGAACGGGGGCTGGGGACAATCAGCCCCAGCATTTT,CATSDVGTGAGDNQPQHF
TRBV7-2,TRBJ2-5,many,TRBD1,TGTGCCAGCAGCTTTAACTCCGGACAGGGACGAGAGACCCAGTACTTC,CASSFNSGQGRETQYF
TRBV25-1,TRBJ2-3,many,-,TGTGCCAGCAGTGAATGGGTGCGCCCTAGCACAGATACGCAGTATTTT,CASSEWVRPSTDTQYF
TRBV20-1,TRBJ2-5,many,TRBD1,TGCAGTGCTAGTTGGACAGGGGGAGGGGAGACCCAGTACTTC,CSASWTGGGETQYF
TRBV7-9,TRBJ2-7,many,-,TGTGCCAGCAGAACTCCCGAGGATCCAGTCGAGCAGTACTTC,CASRTPEDPVEQYF
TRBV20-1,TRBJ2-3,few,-,TGCAGTGCTAGAGCCCAGCGGAGCACAGATACGCAGTATTTT,CSARAQRSTDTQYF
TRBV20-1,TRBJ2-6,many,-,TGCAGTGCCCGGGGGTCCGGGGCCAACGTCCTGACTTTC,CSARGSGANVLTF
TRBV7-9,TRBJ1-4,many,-,TGTGCCAGCAGCCCGAGGGACCACCCAGAAAAACTGTTTTTT,CASSPRDHPEKLFF
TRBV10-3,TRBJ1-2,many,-,TGTGCCATCAGTGAGTCCAATCGGATTGGCTACACCTTC,CAISESNRIGYTF
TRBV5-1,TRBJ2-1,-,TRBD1,TGCGCCAGCAGCGTAAACCCCGGGACAGGCTACAATGATCAGTTCTTC,CASSVNPGTGYNDQFF
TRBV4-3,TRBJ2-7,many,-,TGCGCCAGCAGCCAAGATTGGTCAGGGCTCTACGAGCAGTACTTC,CASSQDWSGLYEQYF
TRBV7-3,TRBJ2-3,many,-,TGTGCCAGCAGTCTTACCCCCGGCACAGATACGCAGTATTTT,CASSLTPGTDTQYF
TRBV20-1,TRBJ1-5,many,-,TGCAGTGCTAGACCGGGACACTTTAGCAATCAGCCCCAGCATTTT,CSARPGHFSNQPQHF
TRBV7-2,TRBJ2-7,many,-,TGTGCCAGCAGCTTAGCGGTGGGCGGGCCCACCTACGAGCAGTACTTC,CASSLAVGGPTYEQYF
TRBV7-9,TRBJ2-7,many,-,TGTGCCAGCAGCCCGGGGCGGGAGCAGTACTTC,CASSPGREQYF
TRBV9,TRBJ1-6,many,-,TGTGCCAGCAGCGTGAGGCAGCTTAATTCACCCCTCCACTTT,CASSVRQLNSPLHF
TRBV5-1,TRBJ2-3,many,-,TGCGCCACCCGGACTACCCGGTGGGCCACAGATACGCAGTATTTT,CATRTTRWATDTQYF
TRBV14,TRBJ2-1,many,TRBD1,TGTGCCAGCAGCCACAGGGGACAGACCAATGAGCAGTTCTTC,CASSHRGQTNEQFF
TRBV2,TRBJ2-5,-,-,TGTGCCAGCGTCGGGGGTGAGACCAAGTACTTC,CASVGGETKYF
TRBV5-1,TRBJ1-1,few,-,TGCGCCAGCAGCTTGGCAGGGGAGAACACTGAAGCTTTCTTT,CASSLAGENTEAFF
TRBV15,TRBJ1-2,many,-,TGTGCCACCAGCAGAGGAACGACGACAGGAAACTATGGCTACACCTTC,CATSRGTTTGNYGYTF
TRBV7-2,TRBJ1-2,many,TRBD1,TGTGCCAGCAGCTTGGACAGGCGAGTTGCCACCTTC,CASSLDRRVATF
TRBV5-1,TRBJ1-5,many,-,TGCGCCAGCAGCTTGGGGTCATCCAATCAGCCCCAGCATTTT,CASSLGSSNQPQHF
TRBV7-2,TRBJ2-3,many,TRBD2,TGTGCCAGCAGCCGTAGCGGGGGGGGCTTTGATACGCAGTATTTT,CASSRSGGGFDTQYF
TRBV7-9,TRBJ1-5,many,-,TGTGCCAGCAGCTTAGGGGATCAGCCCCAGCATTTT,CASSLGDQPQHF
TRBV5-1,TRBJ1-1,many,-,TGCGCCAGCAGCTTGGCGGATACTATGAACACTGAAGCTTTCTTT,CASSLADTMNTEAFF